This TCR beta chain came from a study of blood T cell repertoires in COVID-19. This table comes from immunoSEQ multiplex PCR, and its TCRdb copy is limited to in-frame clones, with some not included. Among under 500,000 clones, about 85% were seen once, and the ten largest hold nearly 2%. This clone was found once. Germline V CDR1 and CDR2: SGDLS, YYNGEE. This CDR3 region has 16 residues. The V end lost 4 bases, the J end lost 4 bases, and 21 bases lay between the germline ends. V usage is TRBV9 and J usage is TRBJ2-7; D ambiguous. This clonotype was sampled from a woman aged 18-29 years with acute COVID-19. The sample comprised PBMCs or T cells enriched from blood (not recorded which). CDR3 sequence reads: CASSLETGPYHYEQYF. The CDR3 nucleotides are TGTGCCAGCAGCCTAGAGACTGGTCCGTATCATTACGAGCAGTACTTC. Full variable domain (outside the CDR3, taken from reference TRBV9 and TRBJ2-7): DSGVTQTPKHLITATGQRVTLRCSPRSGDLSVYWYQQSLDQGLQFLIQYYNGEERAKGNILERFSAQQFPDLHSELNLSSLELGDSALYFCASSLETGPYHYEQYFGPGTRLTVT.